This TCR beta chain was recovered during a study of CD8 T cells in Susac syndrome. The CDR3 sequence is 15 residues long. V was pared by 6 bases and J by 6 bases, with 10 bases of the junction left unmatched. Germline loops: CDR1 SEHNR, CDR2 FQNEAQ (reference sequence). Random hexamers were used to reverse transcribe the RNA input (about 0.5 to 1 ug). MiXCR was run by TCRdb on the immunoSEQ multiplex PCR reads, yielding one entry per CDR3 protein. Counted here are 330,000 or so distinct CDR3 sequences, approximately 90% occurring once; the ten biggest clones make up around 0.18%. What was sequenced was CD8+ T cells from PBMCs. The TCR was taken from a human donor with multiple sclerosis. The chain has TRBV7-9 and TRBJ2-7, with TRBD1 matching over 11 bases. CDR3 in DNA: TGTGCCAGCAGGCGATCGTCCGGGACAGGGGGCGAGCAGTACTTC. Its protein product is CASRRSSGTGGEQYF. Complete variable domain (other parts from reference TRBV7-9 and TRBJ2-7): DTGVSQNPRHKITKRGQNVTFRCDPISEHNRLYWYRQTLGQGPEFLTYFQNEAQLEKSRLLSDRFSAERPKGSFSTLEIQRTEQGDSAMYLCASRRSSGTGGEQYFGPGTRLTVT.